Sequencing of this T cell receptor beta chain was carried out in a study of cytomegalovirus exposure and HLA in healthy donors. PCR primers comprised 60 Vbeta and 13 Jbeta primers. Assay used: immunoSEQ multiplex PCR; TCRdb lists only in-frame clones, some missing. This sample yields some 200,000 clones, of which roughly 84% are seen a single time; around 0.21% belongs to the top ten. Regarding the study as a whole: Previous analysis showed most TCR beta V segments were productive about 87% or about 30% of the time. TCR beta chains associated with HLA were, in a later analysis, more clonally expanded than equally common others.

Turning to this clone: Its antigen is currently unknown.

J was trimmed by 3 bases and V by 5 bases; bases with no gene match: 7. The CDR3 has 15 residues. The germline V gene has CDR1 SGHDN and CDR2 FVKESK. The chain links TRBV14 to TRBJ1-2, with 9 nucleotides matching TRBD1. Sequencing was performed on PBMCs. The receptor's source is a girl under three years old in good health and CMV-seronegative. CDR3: CASSDPGQGYYGYTF. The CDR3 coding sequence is TGTGCCAGCAGCGACCCGGGACAGGGATACTATGGCTACACCTTC.